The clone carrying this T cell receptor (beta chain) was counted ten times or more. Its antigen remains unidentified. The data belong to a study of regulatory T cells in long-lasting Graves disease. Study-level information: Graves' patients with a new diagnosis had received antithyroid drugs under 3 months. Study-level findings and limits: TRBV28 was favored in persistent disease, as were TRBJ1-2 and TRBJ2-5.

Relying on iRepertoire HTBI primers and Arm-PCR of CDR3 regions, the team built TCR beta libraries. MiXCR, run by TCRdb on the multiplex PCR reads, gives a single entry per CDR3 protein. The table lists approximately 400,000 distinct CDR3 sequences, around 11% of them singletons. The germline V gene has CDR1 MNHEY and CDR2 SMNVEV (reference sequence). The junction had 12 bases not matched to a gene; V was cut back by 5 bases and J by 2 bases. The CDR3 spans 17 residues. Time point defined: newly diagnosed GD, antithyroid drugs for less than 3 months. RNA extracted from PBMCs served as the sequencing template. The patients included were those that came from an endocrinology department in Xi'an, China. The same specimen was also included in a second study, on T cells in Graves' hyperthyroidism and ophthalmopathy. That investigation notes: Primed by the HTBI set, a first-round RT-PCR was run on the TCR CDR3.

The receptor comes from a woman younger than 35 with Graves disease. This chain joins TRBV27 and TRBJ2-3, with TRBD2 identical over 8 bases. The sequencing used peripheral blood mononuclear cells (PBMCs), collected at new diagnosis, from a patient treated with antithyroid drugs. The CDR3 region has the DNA TGTGCCAGCAGTCTCCGGGGTAGCGGGACATACACAGATACGCAGTATTTT. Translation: CASSLRGSGTYTDTQYF.